This T cell receptor (beta chain) was recovered during a study of T cell responses to AZD1222 COVID-19 vaccine. The study, taken as a whole, reports: Seropositivity was recorded at baseline in only six AZD1222 recipients. Spike-specific TCR breadth and depth grew following two AZD1222 doses.

Repertoires were generated with immunoSEQ multiplex PCR, while TCRdb's copy carries only in-frame clones and drops some. The sample lists about 110,000 clones; about 95% were seen once. The V end was cut by 3 bases, the J end by 8 bases, with 14 bases between. CDR3 length: 14 residues. Germline V lookup: CDR1 LNHDA, CDR2 SQIVND (reference sequence). With respect to this clone: Its antigen is unidentified.

The material sequenced was peripheral blood, taken on day 0 of AZD1222 vaccination. This sequence joins TRBV19 and TRBJ1-5, with D hard to call. This sequence was found in an adult in good health. The CDR3 sequence is CASSISSTLEPQHF. The CDR3 nucleotides read TGTGCCAGTAGTATTTCTTCAACCCTGGAGCCCCAGCATTTT. Variable domain in full (rest from reference TRBV19 and TRBJ1-5): DGGITQSPKYLFRKEGQNVTLSCEQNLNHDAMYWYRQDPGQGLRLIYYSQIVNDFQKGDIAEGYSVSREKKESFPLTVTSAQKNPTAFYLCASSISSTLEPQHFGDGTRLSIL.